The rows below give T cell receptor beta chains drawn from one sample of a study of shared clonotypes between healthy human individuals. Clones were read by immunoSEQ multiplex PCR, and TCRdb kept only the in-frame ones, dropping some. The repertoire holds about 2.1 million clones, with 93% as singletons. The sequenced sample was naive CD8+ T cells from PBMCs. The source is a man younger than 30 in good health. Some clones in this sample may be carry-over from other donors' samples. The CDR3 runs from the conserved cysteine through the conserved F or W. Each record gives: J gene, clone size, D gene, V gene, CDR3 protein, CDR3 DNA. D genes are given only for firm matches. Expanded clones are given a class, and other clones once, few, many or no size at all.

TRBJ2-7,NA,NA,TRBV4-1,CASSPRASVYEQYF,TGCGCCAGCAGCCCAAGGGCTAGCGTGTACGAGCAGTACTTC
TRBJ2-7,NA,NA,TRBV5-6,CASRSDSLGAYEQYF,TGTGCCAGCAGATCTGACAGCCTAGGGGCCTACGAGCAGTACTTC
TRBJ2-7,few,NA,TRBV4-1,CASSERQGSYEQYF,TGCGCCAGCAGCGAACGTCAGGGTTCCTACGAGCAGTACTTC
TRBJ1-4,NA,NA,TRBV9,CASSVEGQRREKLFF,TGTGCCAGCAGCGTAGAGGGACAACGACGGGAAAAACTGTTTTTT
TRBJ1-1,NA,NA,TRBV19,CASRWTENTEAFF,TGTGCCAGTAGGTGGACTGAGAACACTGAAGCTTTCTTT
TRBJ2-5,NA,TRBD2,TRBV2,CASSEQRGPRETQYF,TGTGCCAGCAGTGAACAGCGGGGACCGAGGGAGACCCAGTACTTC
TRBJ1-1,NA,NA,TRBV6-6,CASSYEWDTEAFF,TGTGCCAGCAGTTACGAGTGGGACACTGAAGCTTTCTTT
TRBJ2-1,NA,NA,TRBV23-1,CASSQSTADEQFF,TGCGCCAGCAGTCAATCGACGGCTGATGAGCAGTTCTTC
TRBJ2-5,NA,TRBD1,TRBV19,CASSMGPGGRETQYF,TGTGCCAGTAGTATGGGTCCAGGGGGAAGGGAGACCCAGTACTTC
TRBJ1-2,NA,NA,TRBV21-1,CASSPPDTWKREGGYTF,TGTGCCAGCAGCCCCCCAGATACATGGAAAAGGGAGGGCGGCTACACCTTC
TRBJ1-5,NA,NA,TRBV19,CASSIWGDQPQHF,TGTGCCAGTAGTATCTGGGGCGACCAGCCCCAGCATTTT
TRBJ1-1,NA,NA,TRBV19,CASSIGVGGAPEAFF,TGTGCCAGTAGTATAGGAGTCGGGGGGGCCCCTGAAGCTTTCTTT
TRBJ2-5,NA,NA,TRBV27,CASSGRRQVQETQYF,TGTGCCAGCAGTGGGCGTAGACAGGTACAAGAGACCCAGTACTTC
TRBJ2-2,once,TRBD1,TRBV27,CASSRQGIVNTGELFF,TGTGCCAGCAGCCGACAGGGAATCGTTAACACCGGGGAGCTGTTTTTT
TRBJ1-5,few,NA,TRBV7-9,CASSLANGEQPQHF,TGTGCCAGCAGCTTAGCGAACGGGGAGCAGCCCCAGCATTTT
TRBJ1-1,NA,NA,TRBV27,CASSLTWQGNTEAFF,TGTGCCAGCAGTCTAACCTGGCAGGGGAACACTGAAGCTTTCTTT
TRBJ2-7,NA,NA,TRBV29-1,CSVVTGGVRYEQYF,TGCAGCGTTGTTACCGGCGGGGTACGCTACGAGCAGTACTTC
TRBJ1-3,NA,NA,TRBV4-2,CASSQESPPAESGNTIYF,TGTGCCAGCAGCCAAGAGAGTCCGCCGGCGGAATCTGGAAACACCATATATTTT
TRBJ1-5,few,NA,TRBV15,CATSREGHYNQPQHF,TGTGCCACCAGCAGAGAAGGGCATTACAATCAGCCCCAGCATTTT
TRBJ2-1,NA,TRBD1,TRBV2,CASSPEGTGVYNEQFF,TGTGCCAGCAGCCCCGAGGGGACAGGGGTCTACAATGAGCAGTTCTTC
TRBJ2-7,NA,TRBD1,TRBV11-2,CASSFALLGTGGREQYF,TGTGCCAGCAGCTTCGCCCTACTCGGGACAGGGGGCCGCGAGCAGTACTTC
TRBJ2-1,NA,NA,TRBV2,CASSEENGDEDRADSSYNEQFF,TGTGCCAGCAGTGAAGAAAATGGTGATGAGGACCGGGCAGATAGCTCCTACAATGAGCAGTTCTTC
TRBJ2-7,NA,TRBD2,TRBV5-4,CASSLGTSGSQYEQYF,TGTGCCAGCAGCTTGGGTACTAGCGGGAGTCAGTACGAGCAGTACTTC
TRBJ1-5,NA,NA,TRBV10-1,CASSEVGDPEPQHF,TGCGCCAGCAGTGAAGTGGGCGACCCGGAGCCCCAGCATTTT
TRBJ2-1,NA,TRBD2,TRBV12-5,CASGPGLATHYNEQFF,TGTGCTAGTGGTCCGGGACTAGCCACACATTACAATGAGCAGTTCTTC
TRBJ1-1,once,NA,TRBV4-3,CASSQARDGNTEAFF,TGCGCCAGCAGCCAAGCCCGGGACGGTAACACTGAAGCTTTCTTT
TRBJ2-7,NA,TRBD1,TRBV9,CASSSNEDRGYEQYF,TGTGCCAGCAGCTCAAACGAAGACAGGGGATACGAGCAGTACTTC
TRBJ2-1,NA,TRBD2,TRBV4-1,CASSRIAGGGYNEQFF,TGCGCCAGCAGCCGGATAGCGGGAGGGGGCTACAATGAGCAGTTCTTC
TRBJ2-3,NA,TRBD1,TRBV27,CASTNRGLRTDTQYF,TGTGCCAGCACTAACAGGGGGCTGCGGACAGATACGCAGTATTTT
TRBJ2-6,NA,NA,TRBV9,CASSVTGPSGANVLTF,TGTGCCAGCAGCGTTACAGGTCCTTCTGGGGCCAACGTCCTGACTTTC
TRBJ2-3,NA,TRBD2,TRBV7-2,CASSLVHAGETDTQYF,TGTGCCAGCAGCTTAGTTCATGCGGGAGAAACAGATACGCAGTATTTT
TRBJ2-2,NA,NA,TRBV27,CASSLYQAGELFF,TGTGCCAGCAGTTTATACCAGGCCGGGGAGCTGTTTTTT
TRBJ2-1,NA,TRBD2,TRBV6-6,CASSYLTSGRNEQFF,TGTGCCAGCAGTTACCTGACTAGCGGGAGGAATGAGCAGTTCTTC
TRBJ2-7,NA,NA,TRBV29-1,CSVEDVRAGYEQYF,TGCAGCGTTGAAGATGTCAGGGCGGGCTACGAGCAGTACTTC
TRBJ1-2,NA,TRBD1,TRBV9,CASSVSGTGLNYGYTF,TGTGCCAGCAGCGTTTCCGGGACAGGCCTAAACTATGGCTACACCTTC
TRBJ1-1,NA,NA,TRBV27,CASSLTLPVTEAFF,TGTGCCAGCAGTTTAACCCTGCCGGTCACTGAAGCTTTCTTT
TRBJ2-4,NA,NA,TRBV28,CASRSRQLKDIQYF,TGTGCCAGCAGATCTCGACAGCTTAAAGACATTCAGTACTTC
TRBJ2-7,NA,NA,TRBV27,CASSFLSFSGEQYF,TGTGCCAGCAGTTTTCTTAGTTTTTCGGGCGAGCAGTACTTC
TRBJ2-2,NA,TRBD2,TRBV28,CASYVTSGSTGELFF,TGTGCCAGCTACGTGACTAGCGGGTCCACCGGGGAGCTGTTTTTT
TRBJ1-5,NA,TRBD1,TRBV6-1,CASSDDRGLNQPQHF,TGTGCCAGCAGTGACGACAGGGGATTGAATCAGCCCCAGCATTTT
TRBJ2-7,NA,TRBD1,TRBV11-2,CASSSDPGQGYEQYF,TGTGCCAGCAGCTCCGACCCGGGACAGGGATACGAGCAGTACTTC
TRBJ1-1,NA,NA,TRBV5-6,CASSGGGNAEAFF,TGTGCCAGCTCCGGCGGGGGGAACGCTGAAGCTTTCTTT
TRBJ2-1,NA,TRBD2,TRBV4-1,CASSPSGNPYNEQFF,TGCGCCAGCAGCCCTAGCGGGAACCCTTACAATGAGCAGTTCTTC
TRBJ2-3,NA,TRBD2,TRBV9,CASSATSGRVTDTQYF,TGTGCCAGCAGCGCGACTAGCGGGAGGGTTACAGATACGCAGTATTTT
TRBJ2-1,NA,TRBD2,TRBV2,CASSKTSGRENEQFF,TGTGCCAGCAGTAAGACTAGCGGGAGAGAGAATGAGCAGTTCTTC
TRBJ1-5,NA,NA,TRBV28,CASSLSRAGPQPQHF,TGTGCCAGCAGTTTGAGCAGGGCCGGTCCCCAGCCCCAGCATTTT
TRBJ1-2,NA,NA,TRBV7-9,CASSPLLGEHYGYTF,TGTGCCAGCAGCCCCCTTCTAGGAGAGCACTATGGCTACACCTTC
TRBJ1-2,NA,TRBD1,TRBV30,CAWSVRAGGAGGYTF,TGTGCCTGGAGTGTACGGGCAGGGGGCGCGGGTGGCTACACCTTC
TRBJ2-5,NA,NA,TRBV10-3,CAISENDLKETQYF,TGTGCCATCAGTGAGAATGACTTAAAGGAGACCCAGTACTTC
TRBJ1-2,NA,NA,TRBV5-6,CASSLDVRQPAYGYTF,TGTGCCAGCAGCTTGGATGTGCGGCAGCCTGCCTATGGCTACACCTTC
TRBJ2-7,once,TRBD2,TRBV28,CASRKLAGAPYEQYF,TGTGCCAGCAGGAAACTAGCGGGAGCCCCCTACGAGCAGTACTTC